Shown below are 32 T cell receptor beta chains from a single sample sequenced in a study of shared clonotypes between healthy human individuals. Sequencing was performed with immunoSEQ multiplex PCR; in TCRdb, only in-frame clones are kept and a portion is missing. The table includes 550,000 to 600,000 clones, roughly 72% detected once. Sequencing used PBMCs. The receptors derive from a woman in her forties in good health. Some clones in this sample may be carry-over from other donors' samples.

In this sample, this clone turned up a few times. This chain links TRBV10-3 with TRBJ1-1; the D is unclear. The V and J ends lost 4 bases and 4 bases respectively, with 13 bases between them. The CDR3 contains 14 residues. The germline V gene has CDR1 ENHRY and CDR2 SYGVKD. The CDR3 region has the DNA TGTGCCATCAGTGGAACCCTGGGAACCACTGAAGCTTTCTTT. This encodes CAISGTLGTTEAFF.

This clone was counted only a few times. The rearrangement uses TRBV7-2 and TRBJ2-5; tentatively, D is TRBD2 (5 bases). The germline gives CDR1 SGHTA, CDR2 FQGNSA. Trimming took off 2 bases at V and 5 bases at J, with 12 bases between the two ends. The CDR3 runs to 14 residues. This CDR3 is CASSLLTTRETQYF. CDR3 DNA sequence: TGTGCCAGCAGCTTACTCACAACTAGGGAGACCCAGTACTTC. The entire variable domain, with the rest obtained from reference TRBV7-2 and TRBJ2-5, is as follows: GAGVSQSPSNKVTEKGKDVELRCDPISGHTALYWYRQSLGQGLEFLIYFQGNSAPDKSGLPSDRFSAERTGGSVSTLTIQRTQQEDSAVYLCASSLLTTRETQYFGPGTRLLVL.

This clone was seen many times. Other DNA sequences within the sample encode an identical CDR3. This chain uses TRBV27 with TRBJ2-1, with D perhaps assigned TRBD1 or TRBD2 (5 bases each). Germline V CDR1 and CDR2: MNHEY, SMNVEV (reference sequence). V lost 6 bases to trimming and J lost 3 bases, with 9 bases between them. The CDR3 is 13 residues long. The CDR3 here is CASRWDRYNEQFF. The CDR3 bases are TGTGCCAGCAGGTGGGACCGCTACAATGAGCAGTTCTTC.

The chain has TRBV6-1 and TRBJ1-4; a weak D match, TRBD1 (5 bases). Trimming stripped 4 bases from V and 6 bases from J, with 15 bases between. Germline-derived CDR1 and CDR2 are MNHNS and SASEGT. CDR3 length: 15 residues. The CDR3 DNA sequence: TGTGCCAGCAGTGTCGGGACCGAGTCAGATGAAAAACTGTTTTTT. It is translated as CASSVGTESDEKLFF.

In this sample, this clone turned up a few times. One end of the junction is discordant with germline, which a read error may explain. The gene calls are TRBV29-1 and TRBJ2-3; 11 nucleotides match TRBD1. The germline V gene encodes CDR1 SQVTM and CDR2 ANQGSEA. The CDR3 has 16 residues. CDR3 residues: CSVEGDRGTRADTQYF. CDR3 in DNA: TGCAGCGTAGAAGGGGACAGGGGGACGCGAGCAGATACGCAGTATTTT.

This chain links TRBV7-8 with TRBJ2-5; 11 bases agree with TRBD2. This CDR3 has 15 amino acids. The ends lost 5 bases at V and 5 bases at J; junction bases unmatched: 7. From germline, CDR1 is SGHVS and CDR2 FQNEAQ. CDR3 region: CASSGSGRAAETQYF. The CDR3 nucleotides read TGTGCCAGCAGCGGTAGCGGGAGGGCCGCGGAGACCCAGTACTTC.

A few counts support this clone. This chain joins TRBV5-1 and TRBJ2-1; D not certain. CDR3 length: 12 amino acids. Germline CDR1 reads SGHRS; CDR2 reads YFSETQ. Trimming took off 0 bases at V and 4 bases at J, with 2 bases between the two ends. CDR3 coding DNA: TGCGCCAGCAGCTTGGATTACAATGAGCAGTTCTTC. This codes for CASSLDYNEQFF.

The chain carries TRBV28 and TRBJ1-1; D gene uncertain. CDR1 and CDR2 (germline): MDHEN, SYDVKM. The CDR3 totals 11 residues. Trimming left V 3 bases short and J 4 bases short, with 3 bases between. CDR3 residues: CASSFSTEAFF. In DNA form, the CDR3 reads TGTGCCAGCAGTTTCTCCACTGAAGCTTTCTTT. Based on the CDR3 plus reference TRBV28 and TRBJ1-1, the full variable domain is DVKVTQSSRYLVKRTGEKVFLECVQDMDHENMFWYRQDPGLGLRLIYFSYDVKMKEKGDIPEGYSVSREKKERFSLILESASTNQTSMYLCASSFSTEAFFGQGTRLTVV.

The chain joins TRBV6-5 to TRBJ2-6; D not resolved. The CDR3 totals 13 residues. With 10 bases removed from V and 0 bases from J, the gap between germline ends came to 7 bases. The germline V gene encodes CDR1 MNHEY and CDR2 SVGAGI. CDR3 region: CATQASGANVLTF. In DNA form, the CDR3 reads TGTGCCACTCAGGCCTCTGGGGCCAACGTCCTGACTTTC.

CDR3 protein: CASSLDPEAWEKLFF. CDR3 in DNA: TGTGCCAGCAGCTTAGATCCAGAGGCTTGGGAAAAACTGTTTTTT. The chain has TRBV11-2 and TRBJ1-4, with D unclear. This CDR3 spans 15 amino acids. Germline loops: CDR1 SGHAT, CDR2 FQNNGV. V lost 0 bases and J lost 8, with 13 bases in between. Filled out from reference TRBV11-2 and TRBJ1-4, the complete variable domain reads EAGVAQSPRYKIIEKRQSVAFWCNPISGHATLYWYQQILGQGPKLLIQFQNNGVVDDSQLPKDRFSAERLKGVDSTLKIQPAKLEDSAVYLCASSLDPEAWEKLFFGSGTQLSVL.

The chain employs TRBV4-3 and TRBJ2-4, with 10 bases identical to TRBD1. CDR3 length: 19 residues. Trimming removed 4 bases from V and 0 bases from J; junction bases left unmatched: 12. Germline CDR1 and CDR2: LGHNA and YSLEER. The DNA of the CDR3 is TGCGCCAGCAGCCGCAAGACAGGGGGCGTAAAAATAGCCAAAAACATTCAGTACTTC. The encoded protein is CASSRKTGGVKIAKNIQYF.

This chain joins TRBV7-3 and TRBJ1-2; TRBD1 aligns across 9 bases. The CDR3 sequence is 13 residues long. Losses at the gene ends were 5 bases for V and 7 bases for J; bases not matched to a gene: 5. In germline, CDR1 is SGHTA, CDR2 FQGTGA. The CDR3 DNA reads as TGTGCCAGCAGCCCCAGGACAGGGGCTGGCTACACCTTC. Protein sequence: CASSPRTGAGYTF.

The chain is built from TRBV9 and TRBJ2-1; D uncertain. Germline V gives CDR1 SGDLS, CDR2 YYNGEE. V shed 4 bases and J shed 6 bases, with 17 bases lying between them. The CDR3 spans 15 residues. The CDR3, as DNA: TGTGCCAGCAGCCCCCGAAGGACGGATCCCAATGAGCAGTTCTTC. Translated: CASSPRRTDPNEQFF.

This chain uses TRBV11-2 with TRBJ2-3; D may be TRBD1 (5 bases). Looked up from germline, CDR1 is SGHAT and CDR2 is FQNNGV. The V end lost 0 bases, the J end lost 4 bases, and 11 bases lay between the germline ends. The CDR3 consists of 15 residues. Written as DNA, the CDR3 is TGTGCCAGCAGCTTAGACAGGGATCCCTCAGATACGCAGTATTTT. This sequence encodes CASSLDRDPSDTQYF.

The chain recombines TRBV6-1 with TRBJ1-2; no definite D call. Trimming removed 6 bases from V and 0 bases from J, with 14 bases in between. Per the germline V gene, CDR1 is MNHNS and CDR2 is SASEGT. CDR3 size: 15 residues. The CDR3 coding sequence is TGTGCCAGCAGCAGCTATCCGACATCTAACTATGGCTACACCTTC. As protein: CASSSYPTSNYGYTF.

The chain couples TRBV5-8 to TRBJ2-7, with 9 bases lining up with TRBD1. With V trimmed by 4 bases and J by 0 bases, 8 bases remained unmatched. Germline CDR1 reads SGHTS; CDR2 reads YDEGEE. This CDR3 has 16 amino acids. In DNA form, the CDR3 reads TGTGCCAGCAGCCCACCGGGACAGGGAAGCTCCTACGAGCAGTACTTC. It encodes CASSPPGQGSSYEQYF.

The sample holds one count of this clone. The CDR3 nucleotides are TGTGCCAGACAGGGGAACTTGGGAAACACCATATATTTT. This sequence encodes CARQGNLGNTIYF. The chain combines TRBV2 with TRBJ1-3, with 7 nucleotides matching TRBD1. The ends lost 9 bases at V and 4 bases at J; junction bases unmatched: 6. This CDR3 spans 13 amino acids. CDR1 SNHLY and CDR2 FYNNEI come from the germline V gene.

This clone occurred once. The chain recombines TRBV28 with TRBJ2-7; 7 bases are shared with TRBD1. This CDR3 comprises 13 residues. With 6 bases clipped from V and 2 bases from J, the junction kept 4 bases outside the gene matches. Looked up from germline, CDR1 is MDHEN and CDR2 is SYDVKM. CDR3 in amino acids: CASRPQGAYEQYF. The DNA for the CDR3 is TGTGCCAGCAGGCCCCAGGGGGCCTACGAGCAGTACTTC.

This sequence joins TRBV10-1 and TRBJ2-2; D gene uncertain. The V gene lost 4 bases and the J gene lost 7 bases, with 10 bases spanning the gap. The germline CDR1 and CDR2 sequences are WNHNN and SYGVQD (reference sequence). This CDR3 has 13 residues. The CDR3 region is CASSGSGHGELFF. The CDR3 DNA sequence: TGCGCCAGCAGTGGCAGTGGCCACGGGGAGCTGTTTTTT.

J is TRBJ2-1 and V is TRBV19, with D unresolved. V gave up 5 bases and J gave up 7 bases, with 9 bases separating them. CDR3 length: 12 amino acids. The V gene's germline CDR1 is LNHDA and CDR2 SQIVND (reference sequence). The chain's CDR3 is CASSAGVNEQFF. For the CDR3, the DNA is TGTGCCAGTAGTGCCGGCGTTAATGAGCAGTTCTTC.

V and J are TRBV10-3 and TRBJ2-2, with D perhaps matching TRBD1 (5 bases). Germline loops: CDR1 ENHRY, CDR2 SYGVKD. Trimming shortened V by 6 bases and J by 9 bases, and 11 bases separated the two germline ends. CDR3 length: 12 amino acids. In nucleotides, the CDR3 is TGTGCCATCAGCGACAACAGGAGGGAGCTGTTTTTT. Its protein product is CAISDNRRELFF.

The chain couples TRBV9 to TRBJ1-2; tentative D call: TRBD1 (6 bases). There are 15 residues in the CDR3. The germline V gene encodes CDR1 SGDLS and CDR2 YYNGEE. Deletions cut 0 bases from V and 7 bases from J, with 16 bases between. CDR3 amino acids: CASSVDPGAAGGYTF. DNA of the CDR3: TGTGCCAGCAGCGTAGACCCGGGGGCGGCGGGTGGCTACACCTTC. The complete variable domain, with remaining parts taken from reference TRBV9 and TRBJ1-2, reads DSGVTQTPKHLITATGQRVTLRCSPRSGDLSVYWYQQSLDQGLQFLIQYYNGEERAKGNILERFSAQQFPDLHSELNLSSLELGDSALYFCASSVDPGAAGGYTFGSGTRLTVV.

This clone has only a few counts. The rearrangement joins TRBV2 to TRBJ2-5, with D perhaps matching TRBD1 (6 bases). Germline V gene data show CDR1 as SNHLY and CDR2 as FYNNEI. The length of the CDR3 is 14 residues. The V and J ends lost 4 bases and 4 bases respectively, with 13 bases between them. The CDR3 sequence: CASSAQGVGETQYF. CDR3 DNA sequence: TGTGCCAGCAGTGCACAGGGCGTGGGAGAGACCCAGTACTTC.

The chain links TRBV6-1 to TRBJ2-7; either TRBD1 or TRBD2 may fit D (5 bases each). Trimming stripped 11 bases from V and 2 bases from J, with 16 bases between. The germline CDR1 and CDR2 sequences are MNHNS and SASEGT. The CDR3 is made up of 13 amino acids. The DNA for the CDR3 is TGTGCCGGCACACGGGACGCCACCTACGAGCAGTACTTC. Protein sequence: CAGTRDATYEQYF.

V gene TRBV6-1 combines with J gene TRBJ2-3; D gene unclear. The V end was cut by 3 bases, the J end by 5 bases, with 9 bases between. The CDR3 length is 13 residues. CDR1 is MNHNS and CDR2 is SASEGT in the germline V gene. For the CDR3, the DNA is TGTGCCAGCAGTGACTTGTCCAGAGATACGCAGTATTTT. It yields the protein CASSDLSRDTQYF.

V usage is TRBV25-1 and J usage is TRBJ2-5, with D tentatively TRBD2 (5 bases). Germline values: CDR1 MGHDK, CDR2 SYGVNS. V was trimmed by 0 bases and J by 7 bases, leaving 15 bases between them. The CDR3 has 15 amino acids. This CDR3 is CASSEYFLSGGTQYF. The CDR3 DNA reads as TGTGCCAGCAGTGAATATTTTTTGAGTGGAGGGACCCAGTACTTC.

The rearrangement joins TRBV9 to TRBJ1-2; TRBD1 aligns across 7 bases. This CDR3 has 14 amino acids. V was clipped by 0 bases and J by 4 bases; unmatched bases: 3. Germline V CDR1 and CDR2: SGDLS, YYNGEE. The CDR3 sequence is CASSVGTGPYGYTF. The CDR3, as DNA: TGTGCCAGCAGCGTAGGGACAGGCCCCTATGGCTACACCTTC.

J is TRBJ1-2 and V is TRBV30; TRBD1 agrees at 10 bases. Per germline, CDR1 GTSNPN and CDR2 SVGIG (reference sequence). The trim removed 7 bases at V and 6 bases at J, leaving 11 bases unmatched. The length of the CDR3 is 14 residues. The DNA for the CDR3 is TGTGCCTTCACCCCGGGACAGGGGTGGGATGGCTACACCTTC. It specifies CAFTPGQGWDGYTF.

The table lists this clone with many counts. The chain couples TRBV30 to TRBJ2-2; 11 bases line up with TRBD1. V shed 3 bases, J shed 3 bases, and the junction held 3 bases outside the gene matches. Germline lookup yields CDR1 GTSNPN and CDR2 SVGIG (reference sequence). The CDR3 spans 15 residues. CDR3 amino acids: CAWRDRGRDTGELFF. Here the CDR3 DNA reads TGTGCCTGGAGGGACAGGGGGCGCGACACCGGGGAGCTGTTTTTT.

V and J are TRBV5-1 and TRBJ2-1; tentative D call: TRBD2 (7 bases). CDR3 length: 14 amino acids. Trimming took off 0 bases at V and 9 bases at J, with 13 bases between the two ends. CDR1 is SGHRS and CDR2 is YFSETQ in the germline V gene. The CDR3 region has the DNA TGCGCCAGCAGCTTGGACACGGGGGGCCGTGAGCAGTTCTTC. It translates to CASSLDTGGREQFF.

The table lists this clone with a count of one. The gene calls are TRBV27 and TRBJ2-7, with D tentatively TRBD2 (5 bases). CDR3 length: 17 residues. Per the germline V gene, CDR1 is MNHEY and CDR2 is SMNVEV (reference sequence). The V gene lost 4 bases and the J gene lost 9 bases, with 28 bases spanning the gap. The DNA for the CDR3 is TGTGCCAGCAGTTATAGGGCGGGTGGAACAACGTCTCTTCCGCAGTACTTC. Translated, it gives CASSYRAGGTTSLPQYF.

This clone was seen a single time. The chain links TRBV10-2 to TRBJ1-1; 7 bases match TRBD1. CDR3 size: 14 residues. The trim removed 2 bases at V and 1 base at J, leaving 1 base unmatched. From germline, CDR1 is WSHSY and CDR2 SAAADI. This CDR3 reads CASSERTGNTEAFF. CDR3 sequence (DNA): TGCGCCAGCAGTGAGCGGACAGGGAACACTGAAGCTTTCTTT.